This section outlines one TCR beta chain sequence together with its context. Germline assignment: CDR1 SGHRS and CDR2 YFSETQ. This CDR3 spans 17 amino acids. Trimming stripped 0 bases from V and 0 bases from J, with 13 bases between. The investigators introduced synthetic TCR analog templates into each PCR as spikes. The table came from immunoSEQ multiplex PCR; TCRdb's copy has only in-frame clones and leaves some out. In the table there are about 81,000 clones, more than 90% of which are singletons. These data come from a study of PD-L1 blockade in urothelial cancer. Study overall: Once treatment had started, blood was analyzed at 3 weeks (second dose) and again at 6 weeks. Median T cell yield per blood sample was some 140,000 cells.

The V and J genes are TRBV5-1 and TRBJ2-1; D is ambiguous. The sample here was PBMCs, taken around atezolizumab (anti-PD-L1) treatment. The clonotype comes from a man aged 60 to 69 with urothelial cancer. In DNA form, the CDR3 reads TGCGCCAGCAGCTTGGGCAGTACGAGGAGCTCCTACAATGAGCAGTTCTTC. It codes for CASSLGSTRSSYNEQFF.